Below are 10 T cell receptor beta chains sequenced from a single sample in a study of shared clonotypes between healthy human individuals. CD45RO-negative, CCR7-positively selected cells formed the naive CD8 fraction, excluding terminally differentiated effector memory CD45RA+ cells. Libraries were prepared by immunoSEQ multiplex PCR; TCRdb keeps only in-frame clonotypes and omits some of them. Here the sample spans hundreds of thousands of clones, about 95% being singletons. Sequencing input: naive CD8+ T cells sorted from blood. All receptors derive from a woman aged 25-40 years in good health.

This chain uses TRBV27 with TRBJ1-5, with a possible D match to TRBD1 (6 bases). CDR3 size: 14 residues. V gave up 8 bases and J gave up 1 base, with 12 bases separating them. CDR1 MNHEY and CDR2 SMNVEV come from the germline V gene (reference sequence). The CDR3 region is CASGSGGSNQPQHF. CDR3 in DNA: TGTGCCAGCGGTTCCGGGGGCAGCAATCAGCCCCAGCATTTT.

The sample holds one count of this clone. The CDR3 sequence: CASSDPAGRITEAFF. The CDR3 nucleotides read TGTGCCAGCAGTGATCCCGCCGGGCGGATAACTGAAGCTTTCTTT. The rearrangement uses TRBV14 and TRBJ1-1; D call uncertain. The CDR3 consists of 15 residues. Germline-derived CDR1 and CDR2 are SGHDN and FVKESK. Trimming cost V 6 bases and J 5 bases, with 19 bases left between them.

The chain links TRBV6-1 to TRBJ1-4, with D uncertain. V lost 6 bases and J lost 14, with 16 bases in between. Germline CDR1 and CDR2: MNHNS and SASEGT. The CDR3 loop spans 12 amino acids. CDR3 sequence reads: CASRLGADFLFF. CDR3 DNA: TGTGCCAGCAGATTGGGTGCGGATTTCCTGTTTTTT.

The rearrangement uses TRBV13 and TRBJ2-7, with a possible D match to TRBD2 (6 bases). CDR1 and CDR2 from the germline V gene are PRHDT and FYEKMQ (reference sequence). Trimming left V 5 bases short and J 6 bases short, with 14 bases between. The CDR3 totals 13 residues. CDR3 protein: CASSDLLAPEQYF. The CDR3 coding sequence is TGTGCCAGCAGCGACCTACTAGCACCCGAGCAGTACTTC.

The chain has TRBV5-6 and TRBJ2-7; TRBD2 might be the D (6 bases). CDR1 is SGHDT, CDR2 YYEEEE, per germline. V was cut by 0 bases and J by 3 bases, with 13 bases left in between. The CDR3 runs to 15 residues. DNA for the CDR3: TGTGCCAGCAGCTTGGGGCTCAGGGAGGACTACGAGCAGTACTTC. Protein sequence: CASSLGLREDYEQYF. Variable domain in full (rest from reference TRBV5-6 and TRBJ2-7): DAGVTQSPTHLIKTRGQQVTLRCSPKSGHDTVSWYQQALGQGPQFIFQYYEEEERQRGNFPDRFSGHQFPNYSSELNVNALLLGDSALYLCASSLGLREDYEQYFGPGTRLTVT.

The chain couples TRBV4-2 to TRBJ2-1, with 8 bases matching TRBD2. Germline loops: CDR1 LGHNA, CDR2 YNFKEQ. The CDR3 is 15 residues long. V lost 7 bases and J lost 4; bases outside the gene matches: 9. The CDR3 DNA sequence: TGTGCCAGCACCGCCGCTAGCGGGCATTACAATGAGCAGTTCTTC. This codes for CASTAASGHYNEQFF.

CDR3 sequence: CASSPPSSGVEQYF. The CDR3 DNA follows: TGTGCCAGCAGCCCCCCGTCGTCGGGAGTTGAGCAGTACTTC. This rearrangement joins TRBV28 to TRBJ2-7; possible D gene TRBD2, 6 bases. Trimming left V 6 bases short and J 7 bases short, with 19 bases between. Germline V CDR1 and CDR2: MDHEN, SYDVKM. The CDR3 is 14 residues long.

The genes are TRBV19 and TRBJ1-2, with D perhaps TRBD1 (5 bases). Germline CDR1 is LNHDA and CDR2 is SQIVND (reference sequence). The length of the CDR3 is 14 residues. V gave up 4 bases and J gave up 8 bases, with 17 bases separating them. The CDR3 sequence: CASSKTATKRGYTF. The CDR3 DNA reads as TGTGCCAGTAGTAAGACAGCTACAAAGCGGGGCTACACCTTC.

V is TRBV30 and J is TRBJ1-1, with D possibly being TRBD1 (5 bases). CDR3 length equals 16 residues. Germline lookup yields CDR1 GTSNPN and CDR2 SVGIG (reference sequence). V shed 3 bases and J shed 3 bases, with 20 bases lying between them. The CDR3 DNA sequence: TGTGCCTGGAGCCGCCGTCGCCTACAGGTTCACACTGAAGCTTTCTTT. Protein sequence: CAWSRRRLQVHTEAFF.

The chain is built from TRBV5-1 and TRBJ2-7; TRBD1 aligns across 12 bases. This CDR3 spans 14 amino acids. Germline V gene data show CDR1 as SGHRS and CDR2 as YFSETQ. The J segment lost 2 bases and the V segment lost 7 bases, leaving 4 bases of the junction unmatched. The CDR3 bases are TGCGCCAGCGGGACAGGGGGCGAGACCTACGAGCAGTACTTC. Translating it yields CASGTGGETYEQYF.